This T cell receptor (beta chain) was profiled in a study of CD8+ T cells in alopecia areata. The ends lost 7 bases at V and 6 bases at J; junction bases unmatched: 5. The CDR3 runs to 12 residues. From germline, CDR1 is MNHEY and CDR2 SVGAGI. Treatment here: oral pan-JAK inhibitor, 5-10 mg twice daily. The authors extracted RNA and reverse transcribed it into cDNA as the sequencing template. Profiled with immunoSEQ multiplex PCR; TCRdb holds only in-frame clones, not every one. The sample has about 200,000 clones; 45% to 75% are singletons. The source of this sequence is a human donor with alopecia areata. Here the sequenced sample was CD4+ T cells sorted from blood, taken at week 4, from a patient treated with tofacitinib. The chain couples TRBV6-5 to TRBJ2-7; 8 positions match TRBD1. For the CDR3, the DNA is TGTGCCAGCACCAGGGGGCCCGGCGAGCAGTACTTC. Its protein product is CASTRGPGEQYF.